Below are 8 T cell receptor beta chains sequenced from a single sample in a study of blood T cell repertoires in COVID-19. Using immunoSEQ multiplex PCR, the repertoire was profiled, and TCRdb retains in-frame clones only, with some absent. The sample holds 130,000 to 150,000 clones; roughly 81% are singletons and the top ten take 7.5% to 9.5%. What was sequenced was peripheral blood. Receptors originate from a human donor with acute or convalescent COVID-19. The donor label of this sample is uncertain.

The chain has TRBV5-4 and TRBJ2-7, with D maybe TRBD2 (5 bases). The CDR3 loop spans 15 amino acids. Germline V gene data show CDR1 as SGHNT and CDR2 as YYREEE (reference sequence). V lost 0 bases and J lost 2, with 12 bases in between. The CDR3 sequence: CASSLAGGSAYEQYV. The CDR3 DNA sequence: TGTGCCAGCAGCTTGGCCGGCGGGTCCGCCTACGAGCAGTACGTC.

This chain uses TRBV11-2 with TRBJ1-6; 7 bases are shared with TRBD1. CDR3 length equals 17 residues. Germline assignment: CDR1 SGHAT and CDR2 FQNNGV. The V gene end was trimmed by 3 bases and the J gene end by 9 bases; junction bases not matched to a gene: 14. For the CDR3, the DNA is TGTGCCAGCAGCTTCGTGGGACAGCCTCAATTTGTTTCACCCCTCCACTTT. As protein: CASSFVGQPQFVSPLHF.

CDR3 in amino acids: CASSWQGGEKLFF. The DNA of the CDR3 is TGTGCCAGCAGTTGGCAGGGAGGTGAAAAACTGTTTTTT. The chain combines TRBV27 with TRBJ1-4; tentatively, D is TRBD1 (5 bases). Germline CDR1 reads MNHEY; CDR2 reads SMNVEV (reference sequence). This CDR3 is built from 13 residues. Deletions cut 4 bases from V and 7 bases from J, with 10 bases between.

V usage is TRBV6-6 and J usage is TRBJ1-6, with D possibly matching TRBD1 (5 bases). CDR1 is MNHNY and CDR2 is SVGAGI in the germline V gene (reference sequence). This CDR3 region has 14 residues. Trimming removed 4 bases from V and 8 bases from J, with 12 bases in between. The CDR3: CASSSRMTDSPLHF. The DNA for the CDR3 is TGTGCCAGCAGTTCCCGGATGACAGATTCACCCCTCCACTTT.

The rearrangement uses TRBV4-1 and TRBJ1-1, with D possibly being TRBD1 (5 bases). The CDR3 loop spans 15 amino acids. Trimming left V 0 bases short and J 7 bases short, with 15 bases between. Germline CDR1 MGHRA, CDR2 YSYEKL. The CDR3 region is CASSQELGARGEAFF. CDR3 sequence (DNA): TGCGCCAGCAGCCAAGAGCTCGGGGCGCGGGGTGAAGCTTTCTTT.

V usage is TRBV19 and J usage is TRBJ1-2, with TRBD1 as a possible D gene (5 bases). Germline assignment: CDR1 LNHDA and CDR2 SQIVND (reference sequence). CDR3 length: 13 residues. V dropped 7 bases and J dropped 4 bases, with 13 bases sitting between them. The CDR3 protein is CASTLGRGYGYTF. Here the CDR3 DNA reads TGTGCCAGTACCCTGGGGAGGGGCTATGGCTACACCTTC.

The chain combines TRBV5-4 with TRBJ2-1; 7 bases align to TRBD2. Germline V gives CDR1 SGHNT, CDR2 YYREEE (reference sequence). The CDR3 runs to 13 residues. V trimming: 3 bases; J trimming: 6 bases; junction bases outside the gene matches: 3. CDR3 sequence reads: CASSSGGGNEQFF. CDR3 in DNA: TGTGCCAGCAGCTCGGGGGGAGGCAATGAGCAGTTCTTC. Complete variable domain (other parts from reference TRBV5-4 and TRBJ2-1): ETGVTQSPTHLIKTRGQQVTLRCSSQSGHNTVSWYQQALGQGPQFIFQYYREEENGRGNFPPRFSGLQFPNYSSELNVNALELDDSALYLCASSSGGGNEQFFGPGTRLTVL.

This clone was seen only a few times. V is TRBV2 and J is TRBJ1-4; weak D call: TRBD1 (5 bases). CDR1 SNHLY and CDR2 FYNNEI come from the germline V gene. The V gene lost 6 bases and the J gene lost 8 bases, with 16 bases spanning the gap. The CDR3 is 14 residues long. As DNA, the CDR3 is TGTGCCAGCAGAATACACCAACAGGAAGAAAAACTGTTTTTT. It translates to CASRIHQQEEKLFF.